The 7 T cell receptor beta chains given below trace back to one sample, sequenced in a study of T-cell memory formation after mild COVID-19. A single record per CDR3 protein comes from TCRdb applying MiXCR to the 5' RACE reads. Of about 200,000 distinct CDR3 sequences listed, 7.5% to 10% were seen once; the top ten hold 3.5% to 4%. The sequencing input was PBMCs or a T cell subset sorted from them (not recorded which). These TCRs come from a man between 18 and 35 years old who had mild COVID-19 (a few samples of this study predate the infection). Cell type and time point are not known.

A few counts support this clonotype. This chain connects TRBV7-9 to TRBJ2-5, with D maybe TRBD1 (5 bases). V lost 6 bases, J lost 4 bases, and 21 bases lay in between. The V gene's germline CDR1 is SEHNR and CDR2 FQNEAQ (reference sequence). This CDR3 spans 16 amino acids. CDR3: CASRMGQGSPAETQYF. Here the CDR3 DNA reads TGTGCCAGCAGAATGGGGCAAGGCAGCCCTGCAGAGACCCAGTACTTC.

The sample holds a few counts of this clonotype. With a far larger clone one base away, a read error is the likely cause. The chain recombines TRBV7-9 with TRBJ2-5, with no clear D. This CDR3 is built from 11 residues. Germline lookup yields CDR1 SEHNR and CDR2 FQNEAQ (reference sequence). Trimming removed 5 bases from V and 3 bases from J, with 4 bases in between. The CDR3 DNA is TGTGCCAGCAGCGTTGAAGAGACCCAGTACTTC. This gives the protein CASSVEETQYF.

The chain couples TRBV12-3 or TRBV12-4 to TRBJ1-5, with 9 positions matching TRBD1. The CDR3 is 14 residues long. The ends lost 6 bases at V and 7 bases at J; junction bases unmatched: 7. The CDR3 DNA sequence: TGTGCCAGCAGCCGGACAGGGGTCGGACAGCCCCAGCATTTT. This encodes CASSRTGVGQPQHF.

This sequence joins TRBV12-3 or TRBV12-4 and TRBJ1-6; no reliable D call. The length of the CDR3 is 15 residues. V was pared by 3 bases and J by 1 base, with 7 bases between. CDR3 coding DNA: TGTGCCAGCAGTTTGAGAGGGTCCTATAATTCACCCCTCCACTTT. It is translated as CASSLRGSYNSPLHF.

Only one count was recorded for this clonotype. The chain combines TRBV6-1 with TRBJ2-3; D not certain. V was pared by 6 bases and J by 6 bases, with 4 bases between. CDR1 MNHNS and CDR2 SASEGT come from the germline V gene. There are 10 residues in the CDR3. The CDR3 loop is CASRYDTQYF. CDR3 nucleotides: TGTGCCAGCAGATATGATACGCAGTATTTT.

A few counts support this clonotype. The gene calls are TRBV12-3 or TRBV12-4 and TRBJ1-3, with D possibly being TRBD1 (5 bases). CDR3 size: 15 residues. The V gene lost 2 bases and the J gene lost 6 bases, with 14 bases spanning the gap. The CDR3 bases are TGTGCCAGCAGTTTAAACAGTGGGGGTTCAAACACCATATATTTT. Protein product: CASSLNSGGSNTIYF.

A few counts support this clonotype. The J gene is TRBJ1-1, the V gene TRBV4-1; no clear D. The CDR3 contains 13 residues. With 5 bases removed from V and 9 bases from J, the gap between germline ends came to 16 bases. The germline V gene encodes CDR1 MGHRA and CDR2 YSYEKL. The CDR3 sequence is CASSVYYGIQAFF. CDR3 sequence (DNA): TGCGCCAGCAGCGTATACTACGGAATACAAGCTTTCTTT.